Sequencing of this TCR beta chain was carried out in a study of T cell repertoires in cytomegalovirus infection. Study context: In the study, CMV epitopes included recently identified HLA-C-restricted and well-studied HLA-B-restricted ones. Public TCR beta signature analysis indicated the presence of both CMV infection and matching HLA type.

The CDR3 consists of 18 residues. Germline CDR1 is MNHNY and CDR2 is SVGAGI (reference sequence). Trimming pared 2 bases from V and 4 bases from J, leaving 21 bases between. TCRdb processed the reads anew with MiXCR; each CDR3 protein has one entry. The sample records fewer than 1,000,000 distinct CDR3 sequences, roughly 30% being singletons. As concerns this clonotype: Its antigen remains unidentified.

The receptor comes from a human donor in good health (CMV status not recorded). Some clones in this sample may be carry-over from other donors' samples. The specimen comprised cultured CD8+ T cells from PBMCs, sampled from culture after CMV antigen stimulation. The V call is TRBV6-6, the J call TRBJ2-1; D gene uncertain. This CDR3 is CASSYPDTEVSTYNEQFF. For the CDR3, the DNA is TGTGCCAGCAGTTACCCGGATACAGAAGTTTCTACGTACAATGAGCAGTTCTTC.